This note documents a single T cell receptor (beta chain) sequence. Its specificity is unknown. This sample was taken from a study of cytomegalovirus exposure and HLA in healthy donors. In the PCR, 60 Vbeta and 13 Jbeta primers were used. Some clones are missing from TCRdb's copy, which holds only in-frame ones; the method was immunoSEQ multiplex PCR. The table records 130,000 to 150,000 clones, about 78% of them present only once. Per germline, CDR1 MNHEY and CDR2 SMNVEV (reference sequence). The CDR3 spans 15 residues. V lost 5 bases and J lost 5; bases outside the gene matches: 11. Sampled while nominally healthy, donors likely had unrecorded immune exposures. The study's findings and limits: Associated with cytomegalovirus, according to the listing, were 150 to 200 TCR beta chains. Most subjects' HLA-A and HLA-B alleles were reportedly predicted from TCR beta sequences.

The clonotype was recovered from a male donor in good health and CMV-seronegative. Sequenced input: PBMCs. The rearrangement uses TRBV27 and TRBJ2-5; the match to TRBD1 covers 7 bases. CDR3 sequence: CASSPLDREMETQYF. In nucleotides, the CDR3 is TGTGCCAGCAGTCCCCTCGACAGGGAAATGGAGACCCAGTACTTC.